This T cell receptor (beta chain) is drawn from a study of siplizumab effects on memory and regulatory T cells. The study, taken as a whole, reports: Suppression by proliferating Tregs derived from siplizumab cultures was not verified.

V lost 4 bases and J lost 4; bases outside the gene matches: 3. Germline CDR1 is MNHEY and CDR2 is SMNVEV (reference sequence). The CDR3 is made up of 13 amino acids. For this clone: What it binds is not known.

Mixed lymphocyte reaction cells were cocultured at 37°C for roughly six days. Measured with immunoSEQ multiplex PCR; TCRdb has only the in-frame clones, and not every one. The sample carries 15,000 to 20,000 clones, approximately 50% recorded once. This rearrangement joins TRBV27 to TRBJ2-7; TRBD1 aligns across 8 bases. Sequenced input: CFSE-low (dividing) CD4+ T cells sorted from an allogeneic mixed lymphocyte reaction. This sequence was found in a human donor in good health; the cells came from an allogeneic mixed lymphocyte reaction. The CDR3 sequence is CASSSGGGYEQYF. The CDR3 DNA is TGTGCCAGCAGTTCAGGGGGCGGTTACGAGCAGTACTTC.